The 9 T cell receptor beta chains below were found in one sample sequenced in a study of cytomegalovirus exposure and HLA in healthy donors (dated by TCRdb to 2015 to 2018). Receptors were amplified or captured by the immunoSEQ multiplex PCR assay. A mixture of 60 forward primers for TCR Vbeta segments and 13 reverse primers for TCR Jbeta segments was used in the multiplex PCR. Held by TCRdb, this immuneACCESS table contains in-frame sequences only and omits some clones. Under half of the omission traces to an unresolved V gene where checked; the cause of the rest is unknown. For this sample the table gives 100,000 to 150,000 clones, of which more than 80% were detected only once. Less than 6.5% of the sample is held by the ten biggest clonotypes. Specimen: PBMCs. These receptors all stem from a woman aged 40 to 50 in good health and CMV-seropositive.

The chain combines TRBV2 with TRBJ1-2, with 9 bases fitting TRBD1. Per germline, CDR1 SNHLY and CDR2 FYNNEI. There are 15 residues in the CDR3. V was pared by 6 bases and J by 3 bases, with 8 bases of the junction left unmatched. The CDR3 region is CASSVGTGRDYGYTF. DNA for the CDR3: TGTGCCAGCAGCGTAGGGACAGGGCGAGACTATGGCTACACCTTC.

V gene TRBV6-1 combines with J gene TRBJ2-7, with 8 bases that match TRBD1. The CDR3 has 13 amino acids. With 5 bases clipped from V and 3 bases from J, the junction kept 3 bases outside the gene matches. Germline-derived CDR1 and CDR2 are MNHNS and SASEGT. CDR3 sequence (DNA): TGTGCCAGCAGTCACAGGGGGATCTACGAGCAGTACTTC. This translates into CASSHRGIYEQYF.

The chain links TRBV19 to TRBJ1-1; 8 nucleotides align to TRBD1. There are 14 residues in the CDR3. V lost 7 bases, J lost 8 bases, and 12 bases stayed unmatched. CDR1 LNHDA and CDR2 SQIVND come from the germline V gene (reference sequence). The chain's CDR3 is CASKRTGFGSEAFF. CDR3 nucleotide sequence: TGTGCCAGTAAACGGACAGGGTTCGGCTCCGAAGCTTTCTTT.

There are a few counts of this clone. This chain links TRBV7-2 with TRBJ2-3, with 10 bases fitting TRBD2. Germline lookup yields CDR1 SGHTA and CDR2 FQGNSA. This CDR3 contains 16 residues. Trimming at V came to 5 bases and at J to 2 bases, leaving 7 bases not matched to a gene. Written as DNA, the CDR3 is TGTGCCAGCAGCCGACGACTAGCGGGCTACACAGATACGCAGTATTTT. Its protein is CASSRRLAGYTDTQYF.

This clone was seen a few times. This chain links TRBV30 with TRBJ1-2; D is undetermined. Trimming removed 2 bases at V and 8 bases at J, with 12 bases between. This CDR3 has 12 amino acids. Looked up from germline, CDR1 is GTSNPN and CDR2 is SVGIG (reference sequence). This CDR3 is CAWSLTAGGYTF. CDR3 nucleotide sequence: TGTGCCTGGAGTCTAACCGCGGGGGGCTACACCTTC.

This chain connects TRBV7-9 to TRBJ1-2; D is uncertain. Trimming shortened V by 1 base and J by 5 bases, and 14 bases separated the two germline ends. The CDR3 sequence is 15 residues long. Looked up from germline, CDR1 is SEHNR and CDR2 is FQNEAQ (reference sequence). The CDR3 loop reads CASSLVHLNAYGYTF. For the CDR3, the DNA is TGTGCCAGCAGCTTAGTCCACCTAAATGCATATGGCTACACCTTC.

The V gene is TRBV6-1, the J gene TRBJ2-1; 8 nucleotides line up with TRBD1. Germline CDR1 is MNHNS and CDR2 is SASEGT. This CDR3 has 17 residues. V lost 0 bases, J lost 7 bases, and 11 bases stayed unmatched. CDR3 DNA sequence: TGTGCCAGCAGTGAAGCTCCCGGACAGGGTTCCCCTAATGAGCAGTTCTTC. It yields the protein CASSEAPGQGSPNEQFF.

The V and J genes are TRBV28 and TRBJ1-5; D is possibly TRBD1 (6 bases). Trimming pared 6 bases from V and 4 bases from J, leaving 10 bases between. Germline V gives CDR1 MDHEN, CDR2 SYDVKM. The CDR3 is 13 residues long. CDR3 residues: CASSTGWNQPQHF. The CDR3 coding sequence is TGTGCCAGCAGCACAGGGTGGAATCAGCCCCAGCATTTT.

The V gene is TRBV5-4, the J gene TRBJ2-3; D is possibly TRBD1 (7 bases). CDR1 SGHNT and CDR2 YYREEE come from the germline V gene (reference sequence). V dropped 0 bases and J dropped 2 bases, with 13 bases sitting between them. This CDR3 spans 16 amino acids. CDR3 coding DNA: TGTGCCAGCAGCTTGGGCGGGGACAGAATCACAGATACGCAGTATTTT. Protein: CASSLGGDRITDTQYF. The full variable domain, completed using reference TRBV5-4 and TRBJ2-3, is ETGVTQSPTHLIKTRGQQVTLRCSSQSGHNTVSWYQQALGQGPQFIFQYYREEENGRGNFPPRFSGLQFPNYSSELNVNALELDDSALYLCASSLGGDRITDTQYFGPGTRLTVL.